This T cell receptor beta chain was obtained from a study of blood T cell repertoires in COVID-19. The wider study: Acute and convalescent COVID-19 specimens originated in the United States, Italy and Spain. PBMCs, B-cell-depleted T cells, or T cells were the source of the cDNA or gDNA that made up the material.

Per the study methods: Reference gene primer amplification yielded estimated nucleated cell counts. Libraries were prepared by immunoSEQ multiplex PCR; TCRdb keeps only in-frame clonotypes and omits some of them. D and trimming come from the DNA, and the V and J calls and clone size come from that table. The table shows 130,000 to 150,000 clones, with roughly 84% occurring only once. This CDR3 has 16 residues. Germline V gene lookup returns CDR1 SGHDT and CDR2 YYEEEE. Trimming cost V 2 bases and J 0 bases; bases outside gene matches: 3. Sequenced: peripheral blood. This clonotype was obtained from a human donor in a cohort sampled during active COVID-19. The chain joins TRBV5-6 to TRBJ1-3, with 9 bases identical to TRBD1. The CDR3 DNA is TGTGCCAGCAGCTTTGGGACAGGGTCCTCTGGAAACACCATATATTTT. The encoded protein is CASSFGTGSSGNTIYF.